A single count supports the clone carrying this T cell receptor (beta chain). Per the germline V gene, CDR1 is ENHRY and CDR2 is SYGVKD. After removal of 0 bases from V and 2 bases from J, the junction contained 9 bases not matched to a gene. CDR3 size: 18 residues. The entry originates in a study of blood T cell repertoires in COVID-19. As processed by the authors: Nucleated cell number was recorded as an estimate derived from reference gene primer amplification. Sequencing was performed with immunoSEQ multiplex PCR; in TCRdb, only in-frame clones are kept and a portion is missing. Clonal size and the V and J genes are those of that table, whereas D and trimming came from the DNA. The table shows about 110,000 clones, with approximately 89% occurring only once.

This chain uses TRBV10-3 with TRBJ1-2; 10 bases fit TRBD1. The sequence was collected from a woman aged 60-70 years with COVID-19, enrolled during active disease. Specimen: peripheral blood. CDR3 protein: CAISESKGTGARNYGYTF. The CDR3 bases are TGTGCCATCAGTGAGTCGAAAGGGACAGGGGCGAGAAACTATGGCTACACCTTC.